What follows is one T cell receptor beta chain and its context. The data stem from a study of response to subunit inactivated influenza vaccine. The V end was cut by 3 bases, the J end by 11 bases, with 14 bases between. The germline CDR1 and CDR2 sequences are DFQATT and SNEGSKA (reference sequence). The CDR3 is 12 residues long. TCRdb re-derived calls from the RT-PCR reads in MiXCR, one entry per CDR3 protein. The sample holds about 570,000 distinct CDR3 sequences; roughly 10% are singletons and the top ten take approximately 11%. These data were likewise used in another study, on T cells expressing NK-cell markers. Per that paper: Beta-chain TCR cDNA was generated via 5'RACE template switching with UMIs. TCR beta repertoires came from sorted CD3+CD56+NKG2C+, CD3+CD56+NKG2C- and CD3+CD56-NKG2C+ T cells. Sequenced donors, eight in total, included seven who were HCMV-seropositive and one who was seronegative.

Sequenced material: PBMCs from blood, taken on the day of vaccination. This chain links TRBV20-1 with TRBJ1-5; TRBD1 might be the D (5 bases). This sequence originates from a man between 45 and 60 years old who received an inactivated influenza vaccine. The CDR3 coding sequence is TGCAGTGCTAGGGAGGGGCTATCAGCCCAGCATTTT. Translating it yields CSAREGLSAQHF.